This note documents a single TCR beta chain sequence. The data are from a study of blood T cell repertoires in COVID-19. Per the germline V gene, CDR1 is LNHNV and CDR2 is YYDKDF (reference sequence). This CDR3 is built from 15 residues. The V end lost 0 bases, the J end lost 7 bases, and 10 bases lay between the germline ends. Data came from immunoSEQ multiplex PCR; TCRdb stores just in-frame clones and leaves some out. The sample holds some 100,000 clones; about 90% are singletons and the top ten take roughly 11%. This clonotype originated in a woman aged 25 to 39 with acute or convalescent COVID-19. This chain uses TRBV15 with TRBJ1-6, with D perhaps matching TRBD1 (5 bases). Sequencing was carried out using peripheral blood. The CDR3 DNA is TGTGCCACCAGCAGAGATATACAGGTGAATTCACCCCTCCACTTT. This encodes CATSRDIQVNSPLHF. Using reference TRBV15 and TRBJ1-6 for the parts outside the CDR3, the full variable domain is DAMVIQNPRYQVTQFGKPVTLSCSQTLNHNVMYWYQQKSSQAPKLLFHYYDKDFNNEADTPDNFQSRRPNTSFCFLDIRSPGLGDTAMYLCATSRDIQVNSPLHFGNGTRLTVT.